The clone carrying this T cell receptor beta chain has a handful of counts. Antigen: not known. Germline V gene lookup returns CDR1 MNHNY and CDR2 SVGAGI (reference sequence). The V gene end was trimmed by 2 bases and the J gene end by 4 bases; junction bases not matched to a gene: 7. This CDR3 spans 16 amino acids. The data were taken from a study of beta chain features in type 1 diabetes. Study-wide results and caveats: Among all four CD4+ subsets, Type 1 diabetes patients had TCRB CDR3s that were moderately but significantly shorter.

The sequenced template was cDNA made from the entire isolated RNA. TCRdb's table, derived via immunoSEQ multiplex PCR, lists solely in-frame clones and lacks some. The sample lists around 250,000 clones; approximately 15% were seen once. Sequencing input: naive CD4+ T cells from blood. V is TRBV6-6 and J is TRBJ2-5; 10 bases map to TRBD1. The source is a man aged 30 to 45 with type 1 diabetes. CDR3 region: CASSYDGTGVAETQYF. CDR3 DNA sequence: TGTGCCAGCAGTTACGATGGGACAGGGGTGGCAGAGACCCAGTACTTC.